The T cell receptor (beta chain) described here comes from a study of T cells in Graves' hyperthyroidism and ophthalmopathy. Amplified TCR beta CDR3 regions derived from RNA transcripts. Initially, a first-round RT-PCR of the TCR CDR3 employed the HTBI primer set. TCRdb itself ran the multiplex PCR reads through MiXCR, one entry per CDR3 protein. Found here are 350,000 to 400,000 distinct CDR3 sequences, about 15% of them singletons; the top ten hold approximately 30%. Sequencing was performed on blood. The sequence was collected from a woman between 25 and 40 years old with Graves' hyperthyroidism.

The CDR3 is CASSEASTYEQYF. Written as DNA, the CDR3 is TGTGCCAGCAGTGAAGCTAGTACCTACGAGCAGTACTTC. The chain carries TRBV6-1 and TRBJ2-7; D remains ambiguous. The CDR3 spans 13 residues. V lost 0 bases and J lost 2, with 5 bases in between. Per the germline V gene, CDR1 is MNHNS and CDR2 is SASEGT.